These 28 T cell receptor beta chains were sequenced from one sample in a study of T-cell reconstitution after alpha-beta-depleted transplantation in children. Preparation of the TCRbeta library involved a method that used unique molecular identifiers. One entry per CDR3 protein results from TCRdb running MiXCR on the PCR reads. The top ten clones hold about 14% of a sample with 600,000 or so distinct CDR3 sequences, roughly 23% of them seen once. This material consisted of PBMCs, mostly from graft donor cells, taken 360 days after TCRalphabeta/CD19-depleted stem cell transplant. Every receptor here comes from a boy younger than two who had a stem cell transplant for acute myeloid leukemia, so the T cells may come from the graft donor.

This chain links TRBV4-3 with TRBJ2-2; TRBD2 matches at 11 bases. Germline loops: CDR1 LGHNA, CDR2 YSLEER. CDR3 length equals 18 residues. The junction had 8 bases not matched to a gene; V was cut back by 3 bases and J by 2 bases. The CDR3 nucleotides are TGCGCCAGCAGCCACGGCCTAGCGGGGGGTTCAAACACCGGGGAGCTGTTTTTT. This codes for CASSHGLAGGSNTGELFF.

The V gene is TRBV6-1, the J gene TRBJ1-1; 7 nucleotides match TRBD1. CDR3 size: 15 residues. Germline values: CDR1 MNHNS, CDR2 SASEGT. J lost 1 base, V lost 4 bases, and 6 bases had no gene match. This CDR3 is CASSAYRGRNTEAFF. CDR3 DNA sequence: TGTGCCAGCAGTGCCTACAGGGGAAGGAACACTGAAGCTTTCTTT.

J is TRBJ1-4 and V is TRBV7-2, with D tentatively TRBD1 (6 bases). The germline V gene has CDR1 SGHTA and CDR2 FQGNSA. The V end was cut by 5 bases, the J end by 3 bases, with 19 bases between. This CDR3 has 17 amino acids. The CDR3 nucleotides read TGTGCCAGCAGCCCCTACAGTATGGGGGCGCCTAATGAAAAACTGTTTTTT. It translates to CASSPYSMGAPNEKLFF.

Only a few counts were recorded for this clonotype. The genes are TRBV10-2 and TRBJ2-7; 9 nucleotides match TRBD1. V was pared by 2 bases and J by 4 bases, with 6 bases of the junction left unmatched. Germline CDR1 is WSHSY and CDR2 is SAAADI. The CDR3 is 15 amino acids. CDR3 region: CASSEPGQGQYEQYF. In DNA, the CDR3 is TGCGCCAGCAGTGAGCCGGGACAGGGACAGTACGAGCAGTACTTC.

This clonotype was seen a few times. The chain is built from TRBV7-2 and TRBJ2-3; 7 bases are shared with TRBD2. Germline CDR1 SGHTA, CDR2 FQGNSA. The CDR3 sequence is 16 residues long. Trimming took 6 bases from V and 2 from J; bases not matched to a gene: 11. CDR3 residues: CASSHLAEWITDTQYF. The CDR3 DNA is TGTGCCAGCAGTCATCTAGCGGAATGGATCACAGATACGCAGTATTTT.

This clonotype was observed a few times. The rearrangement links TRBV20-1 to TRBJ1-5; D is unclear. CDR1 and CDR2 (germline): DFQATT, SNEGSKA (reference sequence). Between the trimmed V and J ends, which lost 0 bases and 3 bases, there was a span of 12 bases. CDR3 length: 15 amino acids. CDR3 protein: CSARDRKPTNQPQHF. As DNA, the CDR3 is TGCAGTGCTAGAGATCGCAAGCCGACCAATCAGCCCCAGCATTTT.

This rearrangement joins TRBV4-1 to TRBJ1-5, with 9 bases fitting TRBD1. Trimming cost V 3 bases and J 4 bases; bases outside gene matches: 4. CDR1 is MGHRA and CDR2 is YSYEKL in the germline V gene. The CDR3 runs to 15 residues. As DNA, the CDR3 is TGCGCCAGCAGCCACGCCGGGACAGGGAATCAGCCCCAGCATTTT. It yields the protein CASSHAGTGNQPQHF.

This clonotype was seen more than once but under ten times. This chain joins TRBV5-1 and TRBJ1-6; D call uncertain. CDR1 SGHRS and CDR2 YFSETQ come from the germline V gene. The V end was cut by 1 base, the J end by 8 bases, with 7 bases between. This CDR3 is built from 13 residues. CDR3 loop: CASSLNSHSPLHF. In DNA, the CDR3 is TGCGCCAGCAGCTTGAACAGTCATTCACCCCTCCACTTT.

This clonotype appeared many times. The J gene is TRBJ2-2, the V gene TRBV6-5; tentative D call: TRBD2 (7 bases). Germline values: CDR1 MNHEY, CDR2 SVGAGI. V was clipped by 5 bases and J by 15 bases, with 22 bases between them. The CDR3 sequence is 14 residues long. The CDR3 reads CASSTGGRDLGLFF. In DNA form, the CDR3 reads TGTGCCAGCAGTACCGGGGGGCGGGATCTGGGGTTGTTTTTT.

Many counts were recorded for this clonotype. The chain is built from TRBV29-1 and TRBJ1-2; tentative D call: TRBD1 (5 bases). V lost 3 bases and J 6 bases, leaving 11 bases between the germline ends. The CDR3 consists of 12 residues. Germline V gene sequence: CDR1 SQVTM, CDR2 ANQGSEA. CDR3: CSVEGPQDGYTF. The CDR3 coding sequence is TGCAGCGTTGAGGGACCCCAAGATGGCTACACCTTC.

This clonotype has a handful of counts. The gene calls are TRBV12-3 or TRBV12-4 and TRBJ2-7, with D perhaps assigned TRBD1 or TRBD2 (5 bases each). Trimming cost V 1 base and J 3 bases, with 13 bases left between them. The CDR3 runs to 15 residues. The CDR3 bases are TGTGCCAGCAGTTTAGAATCGGGGCCTCACTACGAGCAGTACTTC. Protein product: CASSLESGPHYEQYF.

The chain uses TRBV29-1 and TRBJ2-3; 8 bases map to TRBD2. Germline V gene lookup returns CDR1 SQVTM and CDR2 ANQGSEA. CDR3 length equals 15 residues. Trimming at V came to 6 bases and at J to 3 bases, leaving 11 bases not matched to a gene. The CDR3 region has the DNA TGCAGCGTCCTCGTCGACCCGGGGGGGACAGATACGCAGTATTTT. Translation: CSVLVDPGGTDTQYF.

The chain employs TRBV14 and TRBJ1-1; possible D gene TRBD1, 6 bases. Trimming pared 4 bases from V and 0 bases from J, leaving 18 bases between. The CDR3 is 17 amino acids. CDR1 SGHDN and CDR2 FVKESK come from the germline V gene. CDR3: CASSPDRIALMNTEAFF. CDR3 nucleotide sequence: TGTGCCAGCAGCCCAGACAGGATCGCCCTTATGAACACTGAAGCTTTCTTT.

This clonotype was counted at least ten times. CDR3 amino acids: CASSWDRSPDTQYF. CDR3 nucleotide sequence: TGTGCCAGCAGTTGGGACAGATCCCCAGATACGCAGTATTTT. This chain joins TRBV6-5 and TRBJ2-3, with 7 bases matching TRBD1. After removal of 4 bases from V and 4 bases from J, the junction contained 5 bases not matched to a gene. This CDR3 is 14 amino acids long. Germline V gives CDR1 MNHEY, CDR2 SVGAGI.

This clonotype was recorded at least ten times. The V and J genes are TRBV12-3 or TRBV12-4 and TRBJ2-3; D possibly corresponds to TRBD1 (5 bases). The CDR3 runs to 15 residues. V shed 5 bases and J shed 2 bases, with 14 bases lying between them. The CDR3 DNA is TGTGCCAGCAGTCTTATAGGACACCTCACAGATACGCAGTATTTT. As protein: CASSLIGHLTDTQYF.

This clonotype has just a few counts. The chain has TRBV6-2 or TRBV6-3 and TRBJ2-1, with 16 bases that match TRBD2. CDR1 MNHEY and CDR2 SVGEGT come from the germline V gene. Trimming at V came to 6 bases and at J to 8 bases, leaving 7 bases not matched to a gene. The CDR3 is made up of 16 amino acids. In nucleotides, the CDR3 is TGTGCCAGCAGCTCCCCGGGACTAGCGGGGGGGTATGAGCAGTTCTTC. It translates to CASSSPGLAGGYEQFF.

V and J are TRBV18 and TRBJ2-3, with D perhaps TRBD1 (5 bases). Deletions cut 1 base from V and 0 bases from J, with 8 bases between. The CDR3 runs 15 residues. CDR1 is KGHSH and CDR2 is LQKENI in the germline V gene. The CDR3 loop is CASSPRQPSTDTQYF. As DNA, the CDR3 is TGTGCCAGCTCACCACGACAGCCTAGCACAGATACGCAGTATTTT.

The CDR3 is CAWSSGQGSYEQYF. In DNA form, the CDR3 reads TGTGCCTGGAGTTCGGGACAGGGGTCCTACGAGCAGTACTTC. V and J are TRBV30 and TRBJ2-7; 10 bases align to TRBD1. CDR1 is GTSNPN and CDR2 is SVGIG in the germline V gene (reference sequence). Trimming removed 2 bases from V and 1 base from J; junction bases left unmatched: 2. The length of the CDR3 is 14 residues.

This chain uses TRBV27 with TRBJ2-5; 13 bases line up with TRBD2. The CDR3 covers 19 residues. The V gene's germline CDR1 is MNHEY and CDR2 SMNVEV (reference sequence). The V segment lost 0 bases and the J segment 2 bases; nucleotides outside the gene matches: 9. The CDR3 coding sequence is TGTGCCAGCAGTTTATCTCGTACTAGCGGGGGGGAGAGGCAAGAGACCCAGTACTTC. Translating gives CASSLSRTSGGERQETQYF.

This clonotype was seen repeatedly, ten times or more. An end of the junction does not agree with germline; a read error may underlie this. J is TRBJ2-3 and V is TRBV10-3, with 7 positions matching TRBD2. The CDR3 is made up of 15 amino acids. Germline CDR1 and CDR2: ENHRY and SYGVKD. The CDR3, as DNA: TGTGCCATCAGTGGGACTAGAGCCGACACAGAGACGCAGTATTTT. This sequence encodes CAISGTRADTETQYF.

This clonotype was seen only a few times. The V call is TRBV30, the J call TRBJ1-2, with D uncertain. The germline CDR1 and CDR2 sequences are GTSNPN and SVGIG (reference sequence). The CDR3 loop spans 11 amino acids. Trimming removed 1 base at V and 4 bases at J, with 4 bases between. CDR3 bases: TGTGCCTGGAGTGAGATCTATGGCTACACCTTC. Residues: CAWSEIYGYTF.

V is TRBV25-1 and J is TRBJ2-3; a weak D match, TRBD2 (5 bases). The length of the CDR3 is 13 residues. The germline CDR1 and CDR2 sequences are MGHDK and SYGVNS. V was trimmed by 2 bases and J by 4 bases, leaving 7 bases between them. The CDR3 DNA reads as TGTGCCAGCAGTGAAGCGGGCGCAGATACGCAGTATTTT. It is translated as CASSEAGADTQYF.

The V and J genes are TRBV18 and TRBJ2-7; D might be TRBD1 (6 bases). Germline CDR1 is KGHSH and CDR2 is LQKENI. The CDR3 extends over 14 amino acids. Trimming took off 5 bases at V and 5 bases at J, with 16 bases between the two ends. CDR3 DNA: TGTGCCAGCTCAAGTCCAGGACAGCGAAACGAGCAGTACTTC. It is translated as CASSSPGQRNEQYF.

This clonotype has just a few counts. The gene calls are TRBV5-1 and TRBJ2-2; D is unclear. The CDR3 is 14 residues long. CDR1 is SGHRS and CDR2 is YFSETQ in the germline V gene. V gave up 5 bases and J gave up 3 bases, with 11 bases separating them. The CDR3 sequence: CASRTGPDTGELFF. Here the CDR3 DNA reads TGCGCCAGCAGGACCGGCCCCGACACCGGGGAGCTGTTTTTT. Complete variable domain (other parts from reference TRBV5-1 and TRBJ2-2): KAGVTQTPRYLIKTRGQQVTLSCSPISGHRSVSWYQQTPGQGLQFLFEYFSETQRNKGNFPGRFSGRQFSNSRSEMNVSTLELGDSALYLCASRTGPDTGELFFGEGSRLTVL.

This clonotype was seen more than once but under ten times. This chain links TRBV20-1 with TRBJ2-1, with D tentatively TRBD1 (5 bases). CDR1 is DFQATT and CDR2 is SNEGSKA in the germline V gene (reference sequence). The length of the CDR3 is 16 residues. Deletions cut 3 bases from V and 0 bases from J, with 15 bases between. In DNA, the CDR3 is TGCAGTGCTAGCCCGCAGGGATCAAGCTCCTACAATGAGCAGTTCTTC. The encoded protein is CSASPQGSSSYNEQFF.

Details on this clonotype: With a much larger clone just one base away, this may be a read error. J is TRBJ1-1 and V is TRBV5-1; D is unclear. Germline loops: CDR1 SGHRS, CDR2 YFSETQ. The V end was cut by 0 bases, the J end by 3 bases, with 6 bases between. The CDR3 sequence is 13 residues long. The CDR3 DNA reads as TGCGCCAGCAGCTTGGATGGGTACACTGAAGCTTTCTTT. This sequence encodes CASSLDGYTEAFF.

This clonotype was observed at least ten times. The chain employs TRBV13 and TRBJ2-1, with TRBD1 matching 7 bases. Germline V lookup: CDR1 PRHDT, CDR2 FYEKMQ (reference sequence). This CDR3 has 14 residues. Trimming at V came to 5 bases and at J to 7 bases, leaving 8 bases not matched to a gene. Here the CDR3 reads CASSPRDSENEQFF. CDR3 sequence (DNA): TGTGCCAGCAGCCCCCGGGACAGTGAGAATGAGCAGTTCTTC.

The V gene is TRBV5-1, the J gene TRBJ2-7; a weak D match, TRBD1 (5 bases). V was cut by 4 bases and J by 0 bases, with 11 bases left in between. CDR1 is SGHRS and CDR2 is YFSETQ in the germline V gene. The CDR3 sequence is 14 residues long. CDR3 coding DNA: TGCGCCAGCAGCATCTCGACAGACTCCTACGAGCAGTACTTC. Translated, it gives CASSISTDSYEQYF.